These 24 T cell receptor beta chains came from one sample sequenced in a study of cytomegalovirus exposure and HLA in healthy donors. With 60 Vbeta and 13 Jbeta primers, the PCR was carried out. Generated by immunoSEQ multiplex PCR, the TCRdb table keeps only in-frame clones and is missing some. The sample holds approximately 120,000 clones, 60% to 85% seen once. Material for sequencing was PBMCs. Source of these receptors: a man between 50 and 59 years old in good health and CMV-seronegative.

The CDR3 reads CASSPYPGQGEYGELFF. In nucleotides, the CDR3 is TGTGCCAGCAGCCCATACCCGGGACAGGGAGAGTATGGGGAGCTGTTTTTT. The chain carries TRBV7-2 and TRBJ2-2; 9 bases agree with TRBD1. V dropped 5 bases and J dropped 8; count of bases not matched to a gene: 15. The CDR3 extends over 17 amino acids. Germline V gene data show CDR1 as SGHTA and CDR2 as FQGNSA.

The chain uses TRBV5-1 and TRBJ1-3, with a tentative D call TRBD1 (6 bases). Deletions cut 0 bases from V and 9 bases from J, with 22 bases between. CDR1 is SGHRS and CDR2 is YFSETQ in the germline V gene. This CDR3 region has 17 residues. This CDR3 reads CASSLDPGQNTASTIYF. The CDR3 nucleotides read TGCGCCAGCAGCTTGGACCCAGGACAGAACACCGCTAGCACCATATATTTT.

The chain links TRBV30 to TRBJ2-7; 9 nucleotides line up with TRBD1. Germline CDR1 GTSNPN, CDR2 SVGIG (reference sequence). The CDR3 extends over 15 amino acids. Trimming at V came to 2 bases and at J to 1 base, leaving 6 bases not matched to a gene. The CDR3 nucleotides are TGTGCCTGGAGTCCCCGGGACAGGGAGTCCTACGAGCAGTACTTC. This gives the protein CAWSPRDRESYEQYF.

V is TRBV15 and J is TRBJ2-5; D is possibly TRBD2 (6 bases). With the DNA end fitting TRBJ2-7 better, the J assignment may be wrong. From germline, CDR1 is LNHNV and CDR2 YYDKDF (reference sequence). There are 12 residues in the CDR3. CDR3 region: CATSPGGYEQYF. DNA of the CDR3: TGTGCCACCAGCCCCGGGGGTTACGAGCAGTACTTC.

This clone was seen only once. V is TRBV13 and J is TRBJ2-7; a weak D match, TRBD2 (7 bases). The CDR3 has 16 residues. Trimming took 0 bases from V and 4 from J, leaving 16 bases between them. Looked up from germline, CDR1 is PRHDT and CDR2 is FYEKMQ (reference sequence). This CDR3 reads CASSLGLGGGTYEQYF. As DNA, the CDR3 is TGTGCCAGCAGCTTAGGCCTAGGGGGGGGGACGTACGAGCAGTACTTC.

Written as DNA, the CDR3 is TGTGCCAGCAGCCCGACTAGCGGGGGGTACAATGAGCAGTTCTTC. This codes for CASSPTSGGYNEQFF. V gene TRBV7-2 combines with J gene TRBJ2-1, with 13 positions matching TRBD2. The trim removed 5 bases at V and 4 bases at J, leaving 2 bases unmatched. CDR1 is SGHTA and CDR2 is FQGNSA in the germline V gene. The CDR3 runs 15 residues.

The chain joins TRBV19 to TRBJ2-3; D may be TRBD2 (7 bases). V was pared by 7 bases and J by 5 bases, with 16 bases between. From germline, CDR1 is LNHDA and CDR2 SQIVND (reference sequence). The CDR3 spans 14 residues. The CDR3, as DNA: TGTGCCAGTACCCCCCGGGGGGCCGGAGATACGCAGTATTTT. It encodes CASTPRGAGDTQYF.

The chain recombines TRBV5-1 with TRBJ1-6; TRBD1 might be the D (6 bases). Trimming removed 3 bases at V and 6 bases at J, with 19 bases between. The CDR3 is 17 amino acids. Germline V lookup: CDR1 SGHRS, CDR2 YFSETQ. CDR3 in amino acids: CASSSRSPGQTNSPLHF. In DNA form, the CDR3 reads TGCGCCAGCAGCTCCAGAAGCCCCGGACAGACTAATTCACCCCTCCACTTT.

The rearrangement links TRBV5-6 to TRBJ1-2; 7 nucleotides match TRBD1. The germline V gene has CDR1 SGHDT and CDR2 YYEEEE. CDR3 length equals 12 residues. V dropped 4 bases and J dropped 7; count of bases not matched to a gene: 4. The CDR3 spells CASSADRAGYTF. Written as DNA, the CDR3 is TGTGCCAGCAGCGCTGACAGGGCTGGCTACACCTTC.

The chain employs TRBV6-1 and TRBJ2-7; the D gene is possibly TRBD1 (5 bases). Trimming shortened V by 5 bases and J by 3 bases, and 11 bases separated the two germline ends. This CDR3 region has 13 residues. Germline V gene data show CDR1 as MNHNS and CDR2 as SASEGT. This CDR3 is CASSLGHIYEQYV. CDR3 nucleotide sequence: TGTGCCAGCAGTTTAGGACATATCTACGAGCAGTACGTC.

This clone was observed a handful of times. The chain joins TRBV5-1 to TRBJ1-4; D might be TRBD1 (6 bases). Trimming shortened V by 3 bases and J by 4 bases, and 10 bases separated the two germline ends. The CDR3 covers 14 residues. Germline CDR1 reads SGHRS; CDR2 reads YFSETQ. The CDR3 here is CASSSIGGNEKLFF. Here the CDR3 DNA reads TGCGCCAGCAGCTCGATAGGGGGTAATGAAAAACTGTTTTTT. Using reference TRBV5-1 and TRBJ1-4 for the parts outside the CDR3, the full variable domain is KAGVTQTPRYLIKTRGQQVTLSCSPISGHRSVSWYQQTPGQGLQFLFEYFSETQRNKGNFPGRFSGRQFSNSRSEMNVSTLELGDSALYLCASSSIGGNEKLFFGSGTQLSVL.

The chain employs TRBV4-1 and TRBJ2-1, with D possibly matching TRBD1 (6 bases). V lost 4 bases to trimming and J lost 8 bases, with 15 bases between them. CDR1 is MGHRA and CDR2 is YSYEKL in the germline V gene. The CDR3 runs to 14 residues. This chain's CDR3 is CASSRLQGFDEQFF. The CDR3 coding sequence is TGCGCCAGCAGCCGGCTACAGGGATTCGATGAGCAGTTCTTC.

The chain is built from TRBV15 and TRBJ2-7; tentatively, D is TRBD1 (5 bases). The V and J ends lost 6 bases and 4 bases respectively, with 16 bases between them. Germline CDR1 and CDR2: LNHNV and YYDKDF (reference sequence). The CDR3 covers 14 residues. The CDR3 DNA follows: TGTGCCACCAGTAATTATAAGGGGCGATACGAGCAGTACGTC. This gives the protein CATSNYKGRYEQYV.

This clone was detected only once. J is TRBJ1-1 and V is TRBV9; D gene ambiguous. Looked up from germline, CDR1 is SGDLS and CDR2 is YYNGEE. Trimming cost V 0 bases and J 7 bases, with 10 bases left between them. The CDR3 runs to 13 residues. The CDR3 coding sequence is TGTGCCAGCAGCGTAGGAGGCTCCGGTGAAGCTTTCTTT. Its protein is CASSVGGSGEAFF.

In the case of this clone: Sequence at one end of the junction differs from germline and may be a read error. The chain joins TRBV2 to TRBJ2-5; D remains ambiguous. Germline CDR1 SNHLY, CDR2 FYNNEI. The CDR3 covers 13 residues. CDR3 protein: CASSEVPEEAQYF. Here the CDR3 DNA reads TGTGCCAGCAGTGAAGTGCCGGAAGAGGCCCAGTACTTC. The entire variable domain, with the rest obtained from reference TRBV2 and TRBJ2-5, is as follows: EPEVTQTPSHQVTQMGQEVILRCVPISNHLYFYWYRQILGQKVEFLVSFYNNEISEKSEIFDDQFSVERPDGSNFTLKIRSTKLEDSAMYFCASSEVPEEAQYFGPGTRLLVL.

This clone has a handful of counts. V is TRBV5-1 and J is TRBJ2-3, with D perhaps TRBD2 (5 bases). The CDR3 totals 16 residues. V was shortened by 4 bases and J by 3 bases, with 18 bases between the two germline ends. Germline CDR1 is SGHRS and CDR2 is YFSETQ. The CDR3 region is CASSPRGEHRTDTQYF. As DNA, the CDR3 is TGCGCCAGCAGCCCCCGGGGAGAGCACAGAACAGATACGCAGTATTTT. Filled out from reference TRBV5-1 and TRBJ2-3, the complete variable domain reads KAGVTQTPRYLIKTRGQQVTLSCSPISGHRSVSWYQQTPGQGLQFLFEYFSETQRNKGNFPGRFSGRQFSNSRSEMNVSTLELGDSALYLCASSPRGEHRTDTQYFGPGTRLTVL.

CDR3 nucleotides: TGTGCCAGCAGTTCCTTCCGGGGAGGCTTCTATGGCTACACCTTC. Translated: CASSSFRGGFYGYTF. The chain employs TRBV6-5 and TRBJ1-2, with D uncertain. CDR3 length: 15 amino acids. Trimming pared 4 bases from V and 4 bases from J, leaving 16 bases between. The germline V gene encodes CDR1 MNHEY and CDR2 SVGAGI.

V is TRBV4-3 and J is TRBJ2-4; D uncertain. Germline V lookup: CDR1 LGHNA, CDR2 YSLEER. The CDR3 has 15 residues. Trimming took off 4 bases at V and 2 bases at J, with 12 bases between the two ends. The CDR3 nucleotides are TGCGCCAGCAGCCTCCGAGAGTCTTCCAAAAACATTCAGTACTTC. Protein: CASSLRESSKNIQYF.

This CDR3 reads CASSMPLTEYSGNTIYF. CDR3 nucleotide sequence: TGTGCCAGTAGTATGCCCCTGACAGAATACTCTGGAAACACCATATATTTT. The chain employs TRBV19 and TRBJ1-3; D is possibly TRBD1 (5 bases). CDR1 and CDR2 from the germline V gene are LNHDA and SQIVND (reference sequence). Trimming cost V 3 bases and J 0 bases, with 15 bases left between them. This CDR3 is 17 amino acids long.

CDR3 residues: CASSAQGSDTEAFF. Written as DNA, the CDR3 is TGTGCCAGCAGCGCCCAGGGGTCGGACACTGAAGCTTTCTTT. V gene TRBV11-2 combines with J gene TRBJ1-1; TRBD1 might be the D (6 bases). Looked up from germline, CDR1 is SGHAT and CDR2 is FQNNGV. V was shortened by 5 bases and J by 3 bases, with 13 bases between the two germline ends. CDR3 size: 14 residues.

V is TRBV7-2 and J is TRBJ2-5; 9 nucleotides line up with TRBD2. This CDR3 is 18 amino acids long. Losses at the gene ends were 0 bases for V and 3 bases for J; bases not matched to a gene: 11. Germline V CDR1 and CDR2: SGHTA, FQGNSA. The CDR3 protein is CASSLAREVRGREETQYF. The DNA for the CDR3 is TGTGCCAGCAGCTTAGCCCGGGAGGTCCGCGGGAGGGAAGAGACCCAGTACTTC.

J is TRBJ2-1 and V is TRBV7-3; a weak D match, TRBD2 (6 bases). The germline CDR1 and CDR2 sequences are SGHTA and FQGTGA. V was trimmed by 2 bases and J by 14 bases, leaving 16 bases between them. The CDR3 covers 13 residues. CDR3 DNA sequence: TGTGCCAGCAGCTTATCGTACCGGGACTGGAAGTTCTTC. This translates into CASSLSYRDWKFF.

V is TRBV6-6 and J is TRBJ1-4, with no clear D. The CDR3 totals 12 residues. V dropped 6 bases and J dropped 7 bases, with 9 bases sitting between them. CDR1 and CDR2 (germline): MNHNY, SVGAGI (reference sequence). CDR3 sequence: CASSSQREKLFF. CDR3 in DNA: TGTGCCAGCAGCTCCCAGCGTGAAAAACTGTTTTTT.

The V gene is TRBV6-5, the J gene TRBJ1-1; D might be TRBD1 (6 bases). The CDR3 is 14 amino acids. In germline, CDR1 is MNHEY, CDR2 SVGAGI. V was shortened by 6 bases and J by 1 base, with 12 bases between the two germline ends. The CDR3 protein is CASRTGTENTEAFF. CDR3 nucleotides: TGTGCCAGCAGAACAGGGACGGAGAACACTGAAGCTTTCTTT.